This note documents a single TCR beta chain sequence. This sample was included in a study of blood T cell repertoires in COVID-19. Study-wide context: The origin of the acute and convalescent COVID-19 samples was the United States, Italy and Spain. The analysed material was cDNA or gDNA that came from T cells, B-cell-depleted T cells, or PBMCs.

In the original processing: Amplification with reference gene primers provided the estimates of nucleated cell counts. Profiling relied on immunoSEQ multiplex PCR, and the TCRdb table lists in-frame clones only, not all of them. The V and J calls and clone size come from that table; D and trimming were worked out from the DNA. Of roughly 140,000 clones in the sample, 88% are singletons; the top ten hold around a quarter. The clonotype comes from a human donor in a cohort sampled during active COVID-19. The specimen was peripheral blood.

The CDR3: CASSIAGSNEQFF. CDR3 DNA: TGTGCCAGCAGTATAGCAGGGTCAAATGAGCAGTTCTTC. The chain carries TRBV7-9 and TRBJ2-1; D is possibly TRBD1 (5 bases). Germline-derived CDR1 and CDR2 are SEHNR and FQNEAQ (reference sequence). V was pared by 6 bases and J by 7 bases, with 13 bases between. The CDR3 is 13 residues long.